One and the same sample provided the 16 T cell receptor beta chains below, sequenced in a study of cytomegalovirus exposure and HLA in healthy donors. This table comes from immunoSEQ multiplex PCR, and its TCRdb copy is limited to in-frame clones, with some not included. The sample records 98,000 or so clones, about 85% being singletons. Sequencing was done on a sample of PBMCs. These receptors came from a woman aged 18-29 years in good health and CMV-seronegative.

The V gene is TRBV27, the J gene TRBJ1-6, with TRBD1 identical over 8 bases. Germline CDR1 and CDR2: MNHEY and SMNVEV (reference sequence). The CDR3 loop spans 14 amino acids. V shed 7 bases, J shed 7 bases, and the junction held 6 bases outside the gene matches. In DNA form, the CDR3 reads TGTGCCAGCAAACCCTGGACAGGGAATTCACCCCTCCACTTT. Its protein product is CASKPWTGNSPLHF.

In DNA, the CDR3 is TGCGCCAGCAGCCAAGTAGGCGGACAGCCCCAGCATTTT. Translating it yields CASSQVGGQPQHF. The chain employs TRBV4-1 and TRBJ1-5; no definite D call. Trimming shortened V by 1 base and J by 7 bases, and 8 bases separated the two germline ends. The V gene's germline CDR1 is MGHRA and CDR2 YSYEKL. The CDR3 is made up of 13 amino acids.

V and J are TRBV19 and TRBJ1-4; weak D call: TRBD1 (6 bases). CDR3 length: 15 amino acids. Trimming removed 9 bases at V and 8 bases at J, with 22 bases between. The germline V gene has CDR1 LNHDA and CDR2 SQIVND (reference sequence). The CDR3 protein is CASRDTGHGDEKLFF. Here the CDR3 DNA reads TGTGCCAGCCGGGACACCGGGCACGGAGACGAAAAACTGTTTTTT. Full variable domain (outside the CDR3, taken from reference TRBV19 and TRBJ1-4): DGGITQSPKYLFRKEGQNVTLSCEQNLNHDAMYWYRQDPGQGLRLIYYSQIVNDFQKGDIAEGYSVSREKKESFPLTVTSAQKNPTAFYLCASRDTGHGDEKLFFGSGTQLSVL.

The chain uses TRBV19 and TRBJ1-2; TRBD1 matches 9 bases. This CDR3 region has 17 residues. Germline values: CDR1 LNHDA, CDR2 SQIVND (reference sequence). V was pared by 3 bases and J by 1 base, with 9 bases of the junction left unmatched. The CDR3 sequence is CASSMTSGQGYNYGYTF. CDR3 nucleotides: TGTGCCAGTAGTATGACCTCGGGACAGGGCTATAACTATGGCTACACCTTC.

This clone came up a few times. The V and J genes are TRBV9 and TRBJ2-7, with 8 nucleotides matching TRBD2. Germline-derived CDR1 and CDR2 are SGDLS and YYNGEE. CDR3 length: 12 residues. V was clipped by 3 bases and J by 6 bases; unmatched bases: 2. In DNA form, the CDR3 reads TGTGCCAGCAGCGCCGGGGGGGGCGAGCAGTACTTC. This encodes CASSAGGGEQYF.

This chain connects TRBV27 to TRBJ2-1; 10 bases fit TRBD2. With V trimmed by 3 bases and J by 0 bases, 2 bases remained unmatched. Germline CDR1 is MNHEY and CDR2 is SMNVEV (reference sequence). The CDR3 contains 16 residues. CDR3 sequence: CASSFLAGGSYNEQFF. The DNA for the CDR3 is TGTGCCAGCAGTTTCTTAGCGGGGGGCTCCTACAATGAGCAGTTCTTC.

CDR3 DNA: TGTGCCAGCAGTGCTAGGAGGGCAGATACGCAGTATTTT. Translation: CASSARRADTQYF. This chain links TRBV2 with TRBJ2-3; the D gene is possibly TRBD2 (6 bases). Trimming shortened V by 4 bases and J by 4 bases, and 9 bases separated the two germline ends. Germline V CDR1 and CDR2: SNHLY, FYNNEI. The CDR3 is made up of 13 amino acids.

V gene TRBV5-8 combines with J gene TRBJ1-5; possible D gene TRBD1, 5 bases. The CDR3 has 15 residues. The germline gives CDR1 SGHTS, CDR2 YDEGEE. Between the trimmed V and J ends, which lost 2 bases and 5 bases, there was a span of 14 bases. The CDR3 loop reads CASSLGDWADQPQHF. The CDR3 region has the DNA TGTGCCAGCAGCTTAGGGGATTGGGCGGATCAGCCCCAGCATTTT. The full variable domain, in which reference TRBV5-8 and TRBJ1-5 provide the parts outside the CDR3, is EAGVTQSPTHLIKTRGQQATLRCSPISGHTSVYWYQQALGLGLQFLLWYDEGEERNRGNFPPRFSGRQFPNYSSELNVNALELEDSALYLCASSLGDWADQPQHFGDGTRLSIL.

CDR3 sequence reads: CASTLVGTGGTEAFF. Here the CDR3 DNA reads TGTGCCAGCACCCTAGTAGGGACCGGGGGCACTGAAGCTTTCTTT. This chain links TRBV11-2 with TRBJ1-1; the D gene is possibly TRBD1 (5 bases). The ends were cut back, 7 bases at V and 4 bases at J, with 19 bases in the middle. CDR1 is SGHAT and CDR2 is FQNNGV in the germline V gene. There are 15 residues in the CDR3.

V gene TRBV30 combines with J gene TRBJ2-3; D is possibly TRBD1 (6 bases). CDR1 and CDR2 (germline): GTSNPN, SVGIG (reference sequence). Trimming took 5 bases from V and 5 from J, leaving 14 bases between them. The CDR3 is 13 residues long. The CDR3 here is CAWSGLQGDTQYF. The CDR3 bases are TGTGCCTGGTCCGGTTTACAGGGAGATACGCAGTATTTT.

This rearrangement joins TRBV5-1 to TRBJ2-5; the match to TRBD1 covers 7 bases. Germline CDR1 is SGHRS and CDR2 is YFSETQ. This CDR3 has 14 amino acids. With V trimmed by 4 bases and J by 7 bases, 10 bases remained unmatched. The CDR3 reads CASSPGTVIGTQYF. The CDR3 region has the DNA TGCGCCAGCAGCCCCGGGACAGTAATTGGGACCCAGTACTTC.

The chain has TRBV10-3 and TRBJ1-1; TRBD1 might be the D (6 bases). Germline-derived CDR1 and CDR2 are ENHRY and SYGVKD. This CDR3 contains 12 residues. The V end was cut by 3 bases, the J end by 7 bases, with 9 bases between. CDR3 sequence (DNA): TGTGCCATCAGTGATCGGGACATTGAAGCTTTCTTT. Protein product: CAISDRDIEAFF.

Only one count was recorded for this clone. This sequence joins TRBV6-4 and TRBJ2-3, with a tentative D call TRBD2 (7 bases). The V gene's germline CDR1 is MRHNA and CDR2 SNTAGT. Trimming took off 2 bases at V and 4 bases at J, with 16 bases between the two ends. The CDR3 is 16 residues long. The CDR3 region has the DNA TGTGCCAGCAGTGACACGCTAGGCGGGGGCCCAGATACGCAGTATTTT. This codes for CASSDTLGGGPDTQYF.

In regard to this clone: Distinct nucleotide sequences in the sample also encode this CDR3. This chain connects TRBV5-1 to TRBJ2-5; D gene ambiguous. The V end was cut by 2 bases, the J end by 4 bases, with 6 bases between. CDR1 and CDR2 (germline): SGHRS, YFSETQ. The CDR3 spans 12 residues. Written as DNA, the CDR3 is TGCGCCAGCAGCTTCCCGGGAGAGACCCAGTACTTC. This encodes CASSFPGETQYF.

The rearrangement links TRBV30 to TRBJ1-5, with 8 bases lining up with TRBD1. The CDR3 contains 16 residues. The junction had 7 bases not matched to a gene; V was cut back by 2 bases and J by 1 base. The germline gives CDR1 GTSNPN, CDR2 SVGIG (reference sequence). The CDR3 DNA sequence: TGTGCCTGGAGTCCAGGGGGCGGCGGGAGCAATCAGCCCCAGCATTTT. It codes for CAWSPGGGGSNQPQHF. The variable domain in full, completed from reference TRBV30 and TRBJ1-5, reads SQTIHQWPATLVQPVGSPLSLECTVEGTSNPNLYWYRQAAGRGLQLLFYSVGIGQISSEVPQNLSASRPQDRQFILSSKKLLLSDSGFYLCAWSPGGGGSNQPQHFGDGTRLSIL.

This chain links TRBV5-1 with TRBJ2-7, with D perhaps matching TRBD1 (5 bases). Germline CDR1 SGHRS, CDR2 YFSETQ. The CDR3 length is 13 residues. V shed 1 base and J shed 4 bases, with 9 bases lying between them. CDR3 sequence: CASSLQGVYEQYF. The CDR3 DNA follows: TGCGCCAGCAGCTTGCAAGGGGTTTACGAGCAGTACTTC.